The entry below gives a single T cell receptor beta chain sequence along with its context. Authors' data handling: For the immunoSEQ data, sequences were junction-only without quality scores, so filtering differed. Assay: immunoSEQ multiplex PCR; the TCRdb copy retains only in-frame clones and omits some. V and J calls and clone size follow that table, whereas D and trimming were derived from the DNA. This sample has about 2 million clones, with approximately 95% found just once. The data were taken from a study of shared clonotypes between healthy human individuals. Study summary: A few men and two women, aged 18 to 49, were donors. The study used three CD4 naive, three CD4 memory, two CD8 naive and one CD8 memory plate per donor.

Researchers partitioned CD4+ cells into CD45RA+ naive and CD45RA-negative memory subsets. The CDR3 totals 12 residues. Looked up from germline, CDR1 is SGHTA and CDR2 is FQGNSA. V shed 6 bases and J shed 6 bases, with 9 bases lying between them. This TCR derives from a man between 18 and 35 years old in good health. The chain uses TRBV7-2 and TRBJ2-1; unclear D gene. Source material: naive CD4+ T cells sorted from blood. As to subset: CD45RA+ positively selected. This CDR3 reads CASSPWVNEQFF. Here the CDR3 DNA reads TGTGCCAGCAGTCCCTGGGTCAATGAGCAGTTCTTC.